The sequence of this T cell receptor (beta chain) was determined in a study of vaccination effects on CD4 cells after COVID-19. Before any sequencing was done, the ViraFEST assay used viral peptide pools to expand antigen-specific CD4+ T cells. Between days 9 and 11 of culture, CD4+ T cells were separated out. Clones were read by immunoSEQ multiplex PCR, and TCRdb kept only the in-frame ones, dropping some. This table holds about 61,000 clones, roughly 76% found once. V shed 7 bases and J shed 6 bases, with 9 bases lying between them. The length of the CDR3 is 12 residues. Germline CDR1 MNHEY, CDR2 SVGAGI. This clone has only a few counts. Antigen: not known.

The chain employs TRBV6-5 and TRBJ1-4, with D unresolved. This receptor was identified in a human donor who received a COVID-19 vaccine. Sequences were derived from CD4+ T cells from PBMCs cultured with HCoV-229E spike peptides, sampled before COVID-19 vaccination. This CDR3 reads CASTPYYEKLFF. In DNA, the CDR3 is TGTGCCAGCACTCCTTACTATGAAAAACTGTTTTTT.